These T cell receptor beta chains were read from a single sample in a study of cytomegalovirus exposure and HLA in healthy donors. Assay used: immunoSEQ multiplex PCR; TCRdb lists only in-frame clones, some missing. This sample has 100,000 to 150,000 clones, with roughly nine tenths found just once. Sequences were obtained from PBMCs. Receptors originate from a woman under 30 in good health and CMV-seronegative. Both conserved end residues are part of each CDR3. The D gene is left open where the match is weak. Rows give clone size only sometimes, using once, few, many, or a class for an expanded clone.

v_call	clone_size	j_call	d_call	cdr3_aa	cdr3_nt
TRBV6-6	NA	TRBJ1-2	NA	CASRDRTGYGYTF	TGTGCCAGCAGAGACCGAACAGGGTATGGCTACACCTTC
TRBV2	NA	TRBJ1-4	NA	CASSGLGAANNEKLFF	TGTGCCAGCAGCGGCCTTGGGGCCGCCAATAATGAAAAACTGTTTTTT
TRBV6-5	once	TRBJ2-7	NA	CASTSRGYEQYF	TGTGCCAGCACAAGCAGGGGCTACGAGCAGTACTTC
TRBV5-1	NA	TRBJ2-5	NA	CASSLLNQGGAETQYF	TGCGCCAGCAGTTTGCTTAATCAGGGTGGGGCAGAGACCCAGTACTTC
TRBV29-1	few	TRBJ2-2	TRBD1	CSAQGAGELFF	TGCAGCGCTCAGGGGGCCGGGGAGCTGTTTTTT
TRBV4-1	NA	TRBJ2-1	TRBD2	CASSQPQGRGAYNEQFF	TGCGCCAGCAGCCAGCCCCAGGGGCGGGGGGCCTACAATGAGCAGTTCTTC
TRBV29-1	NA	TRBJ1-1	NA	CSVGLLNTEAFF	TGCAGCGTTGGACTGCTGAACACTGAAGCTTTCTTT
TRBV2	NA	TRBJ2-7	NA	CVKSTEGEQYF	TGTGTCAAAAGCACCGAGGGCGAGCAGTACTTC
TRBV11-2	NA	TRBJ1-3	NA	CASSSPPRGNTIYF	TGTGCCAGCAGCTCCCCCCCCCGGGGAAACACCATATATTTT
TRBV19	many	TRBJ2-7	NA	CASSTVVGHYYEQYF	TGTGCCAGTAGTACCGTCGTGGGTCACTACTACGAGCAGTACTTC
TRBV14	NA	TRBJ2-2	NA	CASSQDLAGRSGELFF	TGTGCCAGCAGCCAAGATTTGGCAGGGCGGTCGGGGGAGCTGTTTTTT
TRBV19	few	TRBJ1-5	TRBD1	CASRRTGGRNQPQHF	TGTGCCAGTCGCCGGACAGGGGGACGCAATCAGCCCCAGCATTTT
TRBV21-1	NA	TRBJ2-7	NA	CASSGRKGKQVPYEQYF	TGTGCCAGCAGCGGAAGAAAAGGGAAACAGGTTCCCTACGAGCAGTACTTC
TRBV25-1	NA	TRBJ2-3	NA	CASSLASSRTDTQYF	TGTGCCAGCAGCCTCGCTAGTTCGCGCACAGATACGCAGTATTTT
TRBV11-3	NA	TRBJ2-5	TRBD2	CASIPTQAGGPETQYF	TGTGCCAGCATCCCAACTCAAGCGGGGGGGCCGGAGACCCAGTACTTC
TRBV18	NA	TRBJ1-5	NA	CASSPGPRSARGVHRPQHF	TGTGCCAGCTCACCGGGCCCTCGAAGCGCCCGGGGAGTACACCGGCCCCAGCATTTT
TRBV9	NA	TRBJ1-5	TRBD1	CASSVEGGPGQPQHF	TGTGCCAGCAGCGTAGAAGGGGGCCCGGGGCAGCCCCAGCATTTT
TRBV19	NA	TRBJ1-5	TRBD1	CASKTGGLQPQHF	TGTGCCAGTAAGACAGGGGGCCTTCAGCCCCAGCATTTT
TRBV7-9	NA	TRBJ1-3	TRBD1	CASSLATGYGNTIYF	TGTGCCAGCAGCTTAGCGACAGGGTATGGAAACACCATATATTTT
TRBV18	NA	TRBJ1-2	NA	CASSSSVGGANYGYTF	TGTGCCAGCTCATCATCTGTGGGGGGGGCTAACTATGGCTACACCTTC
TRBV20-1	NA	TRBJ1-1	NA	CSATWNTEAFF	TGCAGTGCTACCTGGAACACTGAAGCTTTCTTT
TRBV15	NA	TRBJ2-7	NA	CATSKETFYEQYF	TGTGCCACCAGCAAGGAGACTTTCTACGAGCAGTACTTC
TRBV10-3	NA	TRBJ1-3	NA	CAISESIRVGGSHSGNTIYF	TGTGCCATCAGTGAGTCCATTCGAGTCGGTGGTAGCCACTCTGGAAACACCATATATTTT
TRBV5-1	NA	TRBJ2-2	NA	CASSFRGTGELFF	TGCGCCAGCAGCTTCAGGGGTACCGGGGAGCTGTTTTTT
TRBV29-1	NA	TRBJ1-5	TRBD1	CSVYYPGTGSQHF	TGCAGCGTCTACTACCCCGGGACAGGCTCCCAGCATTTT
TRBV2	NA	TRBJ1-2	NA	CASSERQDYGYTF	TGTGCCAGCAGTGAACGGCAGGACTATGGCTACACCTTC
TRBV5-1	NA	TRBJ2-7	TRBD2	CASSLGLAGTSYEQYF	TGCGCCAGCAGCTTGGGGCTAGCGGGGACCTCCTACGAGCAGTACTTC
TRBV11-2	NA	TRBJ2-5	NA	CASSVNRETQYF	TGTGCCAGCAGCGTAAACAGGGAGACCCAGTACTTC
TRBV29-1	NA	TRBJ1-2	NA	CSAGGRGIDGYTF	TGCAGCGCCGGGGGAAGGGGTATCGATGGCTACACCTTC
TRBV7-9	once	TRBJ2-7	TRBD1	CASQTAGTGPRGLQYEQYF	TGTGCCAGTCAAACTGCCGGGACAGGACCCAGAGGGCTTCAATACGAGCAGTACTTC
TRBV19	NA	TRBJ2-1	NA	CASSILSSSEQFF	TGTGCCAGTAGTATTCTCAGTTCCAGTGAGCAGTTCTTC
TRBV5-1	NA	TRBJ2-5	TRBD2	CASSDLSGVSGETQYF	TGCGCCAGCAGCGATCTTAGCGGGGTATCAGGGGAGACCCAGTACTTC
TRBV5-4	NA	TRBJ2-3	TRBD2	CASSDAGTSGGRVGQYF	TGTGCCAGCAGCGACGCCGGGACTAGCGGGGGGAGAGTAGGGCAGTATTTT
TRBV6-1	NA	TRBJ2-1	NA	CASSARDTKQFF	TGTGCCAGCAGTGCCCGGGACACCAAGCAGTTCTTC
TRBV25-1	NA	TRBJ1-2	NA	CASSEHPSGRVDYGYTF	TGTGCCAGCAGTGAACACCCCTCGGGCAGGGTTGACTATGGCTACACCTTC
TRBV7-3	NA	TRBJ1-1	TRBD1	CASSSEGTGLNTEAFF	TGTGCCAGCAGCTCCGAGGGGACAGGGTTGAACACTGAAGCTTTCTTT
TRBV21-1	NA	TRBJ2-3	NA	CASRLELANSSTDTQYF	TGTGCCAGCAGATTGGAACTAGCGAACTCTAGCACAGATACGCAGTATTTT
TRBV10-3	NA	TRBJ1-1	TRBD1	CAISATGDDTEAFF	TGTGCCATCAGCGCGACAGGGGATGACACTGAAGCTTTCTTT
TRBV18	few	TRBJ1-5	NA	CASSPQLDQPQHF	TGTGCCAGCTCACCACAGCTTGATCAGCCCCAGCATTTT
TRBV2	NA	TRBJ2-3	TRBD2	CASSERRLAGAADTQYF	TGTGCCAGCAGTGAACGTAGACTAGCGGGGGCAGCAGATACGCAGTATTTT
TRBV18	NA	TRBJ1-6	TRBD1	CASSPKALTGPNSPLHF	TGTGCCAGCTCACCAAAGGCGCTGACAGGGCCTAATTCACCCCTCCACTTT
TRBV5-1	NA	TRBJ2-3	NA	CASSNMSTDTQYF	TGCGCCAGCAGCAACATGAGCACAGATACGCAGTATTTT
TRBV10-1	NA	TRBJ1-1	NA	CASSRDRRDTEAFF	TGCGCCAGCTCAAGGGATCGGAGGGACACTGAAGCTTTCTTT
TRBV9	NA	TRBJ1-1	NA	CASSVSEGTEAFF	TGTGCCAGCAGCGTAAGTGAGGGCACTGAAGCTTTCTTT